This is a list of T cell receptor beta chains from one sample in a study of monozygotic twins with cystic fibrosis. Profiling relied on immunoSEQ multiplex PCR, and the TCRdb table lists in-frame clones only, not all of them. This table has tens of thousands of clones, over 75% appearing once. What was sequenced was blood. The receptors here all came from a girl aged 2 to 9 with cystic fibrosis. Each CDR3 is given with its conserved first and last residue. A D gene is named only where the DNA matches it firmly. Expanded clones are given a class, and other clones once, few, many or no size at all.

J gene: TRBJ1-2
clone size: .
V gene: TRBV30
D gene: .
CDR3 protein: CAWPRGLYGYTF
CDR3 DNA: TGTGCCTGGCCCAGGGGACTCTATGGCTACACCTTC

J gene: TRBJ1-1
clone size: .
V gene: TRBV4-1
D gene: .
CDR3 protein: CASSQGGRGTEAFF
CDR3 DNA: TGCGCCAGCAGCCAAGGAGGGAGAGGCACTGAAGCTTTCTTT

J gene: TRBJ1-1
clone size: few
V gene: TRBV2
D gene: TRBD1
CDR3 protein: CASNPGQGRGNTEAFF
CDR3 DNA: TGTGCCAGCAATCCGGGACAGGGGAGAGGTAACACTGAAGCTTTCTTT

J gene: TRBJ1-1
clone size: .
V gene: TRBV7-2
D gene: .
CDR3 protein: CASSLVQNRVGTEAFF
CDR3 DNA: TGTGCCAGCAGCTTAGTACAAAACAGGGTCGGCACTGAAGCTTTCTTT

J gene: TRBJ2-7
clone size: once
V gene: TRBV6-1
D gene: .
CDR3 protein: CAIKNGNSQYF
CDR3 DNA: TGTGCCATCAAAAACGGGAATTCACAGTACTTC

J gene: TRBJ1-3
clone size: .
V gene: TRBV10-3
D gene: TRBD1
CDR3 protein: CASRGSGNTIYF
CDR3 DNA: TGTGCCAGCAGGGGGTCCGGAAACACCATATATTTT

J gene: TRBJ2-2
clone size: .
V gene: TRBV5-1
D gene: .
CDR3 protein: CASRTRDPRVGELFF
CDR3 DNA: TGCGCCAGCAGAACTCGGGACCCGCGGGTTGGGGAGCTGTTTTTT

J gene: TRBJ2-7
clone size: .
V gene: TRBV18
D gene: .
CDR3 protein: CASSLGTYEQYF
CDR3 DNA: TGTGCCAGCTCACTTGGGACCTACGAGCAGTACTTC

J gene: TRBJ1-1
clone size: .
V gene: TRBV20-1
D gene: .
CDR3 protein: CSASRTSEAFF
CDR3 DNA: TGCAGTGCTAGTAGGACTTCCGAAGCTTTCTTT

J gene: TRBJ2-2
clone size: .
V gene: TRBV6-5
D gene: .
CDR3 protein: CASRWGSGTGELFF
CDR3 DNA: TGTGCCAGCCGGTGGGGTAGCGGCACCGGGGAGCTGTTTTTT

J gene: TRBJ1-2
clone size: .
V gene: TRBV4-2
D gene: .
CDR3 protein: CASSRLGGEGYTF
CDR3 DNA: TGTGCCAGCAGCCGGCTCGGGGGGGAGGGCTACACCTTC

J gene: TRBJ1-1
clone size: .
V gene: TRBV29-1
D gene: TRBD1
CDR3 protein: CSVESRTGIYTEAFF
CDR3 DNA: TGCAGCGTTGAATCCCGGACAGGGATATACACTGAAGCTTTCTTT

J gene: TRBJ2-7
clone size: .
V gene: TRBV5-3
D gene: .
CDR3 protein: CARSLADKVSQGPYEQYF
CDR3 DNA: TGTGCCAGAAGCTTGGCCGATAAGGTTTCCCAGGGGCCCTACGAGCAGTACTTC

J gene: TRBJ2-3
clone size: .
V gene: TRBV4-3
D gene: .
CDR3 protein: CASSQTTTTNTQYF
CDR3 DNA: TGCGCCAGCAGCCAGACGACGACTACGAATACGCAGTATTTT

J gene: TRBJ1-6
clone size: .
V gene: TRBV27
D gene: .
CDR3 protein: CASTRGGISPSPLHF
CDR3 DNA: TGTGCCAGCACCCGGGGGGGAATAAGTCCTTCACCCCTCCACTTT

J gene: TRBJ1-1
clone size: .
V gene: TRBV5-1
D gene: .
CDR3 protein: CASSLAGQVRAFF
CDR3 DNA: TGCGCCAGCAGCTTGGCGGGGCAGGTTCGGGCTTTCTTT

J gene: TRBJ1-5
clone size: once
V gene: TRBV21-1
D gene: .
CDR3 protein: CASSKAPRGADQPQHF
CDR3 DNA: TGTGCCAGCAGCAAAGCCCCCCGGGGGGCAGATCAGCCCCAGCATTTT

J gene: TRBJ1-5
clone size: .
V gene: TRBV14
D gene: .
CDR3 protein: CASSPKNQPQHF
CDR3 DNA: TGTGCCAGCAGCCCAAAAAATCAGCCCCAGCATTTT

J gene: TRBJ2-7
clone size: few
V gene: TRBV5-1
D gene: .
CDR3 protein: CASSLAGHLGEQYF
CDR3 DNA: TGCGCCAGCAGCTTGGCCGGGCACTTGGGCGAGCAGTACTTC

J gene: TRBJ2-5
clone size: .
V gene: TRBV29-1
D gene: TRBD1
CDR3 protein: CSGTGEFWETQYF
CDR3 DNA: TGCAGCGGGACAGGGGAGTTTTGGGAGACCCAGTACTTC

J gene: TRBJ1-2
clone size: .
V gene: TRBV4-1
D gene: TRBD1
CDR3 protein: CASSPEPGQGYYGYTF
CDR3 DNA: TGCGCCAGCAGCCCCGAACCGGGACAGGGATACTATGGCTACACCTTC

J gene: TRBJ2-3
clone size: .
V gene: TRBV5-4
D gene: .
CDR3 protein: CASSLEGLGTDTQYF
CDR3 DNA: TGTGCCAGCAGCTTGGAGGGACTTGGCACAGATACGCAGTATTTT

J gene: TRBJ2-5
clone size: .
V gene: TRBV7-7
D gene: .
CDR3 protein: CASSPSLSGRQETQYF
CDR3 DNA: TGTGCCAGCAGCCCGTCCCTATCAGGGAGACAAGAGACCCAGTACTTC

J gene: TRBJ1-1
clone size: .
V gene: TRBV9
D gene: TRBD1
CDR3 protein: CASSPLGWGQWGKNTEAFF
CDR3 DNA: TGTGCCAGCAGCCCACTAGGTTGGGGACAGTGGGGTAAGAACACTGAAGCTTTCTTT

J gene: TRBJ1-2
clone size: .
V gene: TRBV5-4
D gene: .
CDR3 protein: CASSLDFSYGYTF
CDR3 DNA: TGTGCCAGCAGCTTGGACTTTTCTTATGGCTACACCTTC

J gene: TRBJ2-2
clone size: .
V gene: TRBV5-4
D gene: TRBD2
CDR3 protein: CASSSGGGGNTGELFF
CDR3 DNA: TGTGCCAGCAGCTCAGGAGGCGGGGGGAACACCGGGGAGCTGTTTTTT

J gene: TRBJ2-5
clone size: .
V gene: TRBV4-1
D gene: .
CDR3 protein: CASSQVLRETQYF
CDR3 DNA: TGCGCCAGCAGCCAAGTCTTACGAGAGACCCAGTACTTC

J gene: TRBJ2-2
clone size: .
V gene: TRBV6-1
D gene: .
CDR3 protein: CASTRIGELFF
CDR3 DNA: TGTGCCAGCACCCGAATCGGGGAGCTGTTTTTT

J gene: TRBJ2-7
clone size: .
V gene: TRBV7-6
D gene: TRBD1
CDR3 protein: CASSLVGGTGTYEQYF
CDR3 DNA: TGTGCCAGCAGCTTAGTGGGGGGGACAGGGACCTACGAGCAGTACTTC

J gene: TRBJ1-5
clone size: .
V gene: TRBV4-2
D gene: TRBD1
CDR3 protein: CASSATGAGDQPQHF
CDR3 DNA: TGTGCCAGCAGCGCCACAGGGGCGGGGGATCAGCCCCAGCATTTT

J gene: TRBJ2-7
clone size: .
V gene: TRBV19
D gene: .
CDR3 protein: CASSLSTRGTSYEQYF
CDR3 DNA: TGTGCCAGTAGTCTCTCGACCCGGGGGACCTCGTACGAGCAGTACTTC

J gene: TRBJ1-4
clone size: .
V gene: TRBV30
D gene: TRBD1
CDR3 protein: CAWSGGPNEKLFF
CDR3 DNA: TGTGCCTGGTCAGGGGGTCCTAATGAAAAACTGTTTTTT

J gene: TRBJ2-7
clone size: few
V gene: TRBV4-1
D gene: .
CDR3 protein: CASSQDGQYEQYF
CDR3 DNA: TGCGCCAGCAGCCAAGATGGCCAGTACGAGCAGTACTTC

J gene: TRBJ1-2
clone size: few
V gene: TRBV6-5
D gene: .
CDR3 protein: CASSYGGGYGYTF
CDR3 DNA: TGTGCCAGCAGTTATGGGGGAGGGTATGGCTACACCTTC

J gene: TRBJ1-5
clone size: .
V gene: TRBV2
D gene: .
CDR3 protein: CASSDFVDQPQHF
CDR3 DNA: TGTGCCAGCAGTGATTTTGTAGATCAGCCCCAGCATTTT

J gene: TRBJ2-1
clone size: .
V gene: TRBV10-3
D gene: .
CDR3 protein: CAIRTDSYNEQFF
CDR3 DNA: TGTGCCATCAGGACGGACAGTTACAATGAGCAGTTCTTC

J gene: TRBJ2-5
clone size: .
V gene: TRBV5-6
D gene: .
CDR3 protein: CASSLPGVLEETQYF
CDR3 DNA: TGTGCCAGCAGCTTGCCGGGTGTTTTGGAAGAGACCCAGTACTTC

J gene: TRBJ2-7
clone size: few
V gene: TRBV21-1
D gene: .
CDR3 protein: CASSKGRAGYEQYF
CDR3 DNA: TGTGCCAGCAGCAAAGGCCGGGCCGGGTACGAGCAGTACTTC

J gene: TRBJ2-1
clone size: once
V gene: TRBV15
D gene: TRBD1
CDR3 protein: CATSRDHRDRGFKEYSSYNEQFF
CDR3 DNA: TGTGCCACCAGCAGAGATCACCGGGACAGGGGATTCAAAGAATACAGCTCCTACAATGAGCAGTTCTTC

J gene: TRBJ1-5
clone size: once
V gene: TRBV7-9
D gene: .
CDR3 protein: CASSLGGARQPQHF
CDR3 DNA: TGTGCCAGCTCTCTTGGGGGGGCGCGTCAGCCCCAGCATTTT

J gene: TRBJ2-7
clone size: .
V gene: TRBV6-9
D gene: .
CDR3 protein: CASRATVTYEQYF
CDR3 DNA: TGTGCCAGCAGAGCCACTGTTACCTACGAGCAGTACTTC

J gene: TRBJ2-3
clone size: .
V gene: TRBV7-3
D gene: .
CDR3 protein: CASSLLGGTDTQYF
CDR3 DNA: TGTGCCAGCAGCTTACTTGGGGGCACAGATACGCAGTATTTT

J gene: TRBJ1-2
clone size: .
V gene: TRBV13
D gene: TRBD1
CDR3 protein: CASSPGGSLNNYGYTF
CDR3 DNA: TGTGCCAGCAGCCCAGGGGGGAGCCTCAATAACTATGGCTACACCTTC

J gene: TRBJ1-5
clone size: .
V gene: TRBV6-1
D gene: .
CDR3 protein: CASSEGHPSNQPQHF
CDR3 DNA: TGTGCCAGCAGTGAGGGACATCCTAGCAATCAGCCCCAGCATTTT

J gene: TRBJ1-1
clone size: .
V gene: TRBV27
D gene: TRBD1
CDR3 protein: CASSLGQGREAFF
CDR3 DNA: TGTGCCAGCAGTCTGGGACAGGGGCGCGAAGCTTTCTTT

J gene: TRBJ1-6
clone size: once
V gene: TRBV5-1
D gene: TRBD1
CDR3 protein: CASSLGTQGAYNSPLHF
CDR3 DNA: TGCGCCAGCAGCTTGGGGACCCAGGGGGCGTATAATTCACCCCTCCACTTT

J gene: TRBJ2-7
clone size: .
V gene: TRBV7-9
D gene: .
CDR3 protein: CASSSGRGPYEQYF
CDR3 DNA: TGTGCCAGCAGCTCCGGACGAGGGCCCTACGAGCAGTACTTC

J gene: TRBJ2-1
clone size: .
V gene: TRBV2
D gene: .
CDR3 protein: CASSDVQGLVTLYNEQFF
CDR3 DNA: TGTGCCAGCAGTGACGTACAGGGCCTCGTCACCCTCTACAATGAGCAGTTCTTC

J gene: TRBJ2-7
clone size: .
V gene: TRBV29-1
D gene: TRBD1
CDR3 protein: CSARDRGYEQYF
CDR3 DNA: TGCAGCGCCCGGGACAGGGGTTACGAGCAGTACTTC

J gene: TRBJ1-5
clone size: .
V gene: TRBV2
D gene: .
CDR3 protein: CASSVGQPQHF
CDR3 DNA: TGTGCCAGCAGTGTCGGGCAGCCCCAGCATTTT

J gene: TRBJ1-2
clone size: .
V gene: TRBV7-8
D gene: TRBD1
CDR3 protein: CASSAEGDRGDYGYTF
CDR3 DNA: TGTGCCAGCAGCGCCGAAGGGGACAGGGGCGACTATGGCTACACCTTC

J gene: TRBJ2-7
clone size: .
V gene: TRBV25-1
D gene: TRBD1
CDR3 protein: CASRLTGVREQYF
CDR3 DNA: TGTGCCAGCAGGTTAACAGGGGTACGCGAGCAGTACTTC

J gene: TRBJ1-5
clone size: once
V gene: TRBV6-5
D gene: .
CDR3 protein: CASSYRQNQPQHF
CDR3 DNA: TGTGCCAGCAGTTACCGCCAAAATCAGCCCCAGCATTTT

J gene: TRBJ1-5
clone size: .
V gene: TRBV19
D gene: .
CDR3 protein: CASSITGTNQPQHF
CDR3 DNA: TGTGCCAGTAGTATAACAGGGACGAATCAGCCCCAGCATTTT